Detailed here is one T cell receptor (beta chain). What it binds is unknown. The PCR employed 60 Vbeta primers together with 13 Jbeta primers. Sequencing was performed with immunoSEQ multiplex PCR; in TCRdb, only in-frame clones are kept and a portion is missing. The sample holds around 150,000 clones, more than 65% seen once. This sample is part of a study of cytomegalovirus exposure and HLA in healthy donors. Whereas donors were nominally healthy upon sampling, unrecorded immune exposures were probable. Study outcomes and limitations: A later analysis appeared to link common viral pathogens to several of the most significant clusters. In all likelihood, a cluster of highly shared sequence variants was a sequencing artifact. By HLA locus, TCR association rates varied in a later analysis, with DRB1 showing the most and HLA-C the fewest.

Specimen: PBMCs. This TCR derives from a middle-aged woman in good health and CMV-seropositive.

The CDR3 loop is CSVEQGSTEAFF. Here the CDR3 DNA reads TGCAGCGTTGAACAGGGGAGCACTGAAGCTTTCTTT. The chain employs TRBV29-1 and TRBJ1-1, with TRBD1 as a possible D gene (6 bases). This CDR3 contains 12 residues. Trimming pared 2 bases from V and 4 bases from J, leaving 8 bases between. The germline gives CDR1 SQVTM, CDR2 ANQGSEA.